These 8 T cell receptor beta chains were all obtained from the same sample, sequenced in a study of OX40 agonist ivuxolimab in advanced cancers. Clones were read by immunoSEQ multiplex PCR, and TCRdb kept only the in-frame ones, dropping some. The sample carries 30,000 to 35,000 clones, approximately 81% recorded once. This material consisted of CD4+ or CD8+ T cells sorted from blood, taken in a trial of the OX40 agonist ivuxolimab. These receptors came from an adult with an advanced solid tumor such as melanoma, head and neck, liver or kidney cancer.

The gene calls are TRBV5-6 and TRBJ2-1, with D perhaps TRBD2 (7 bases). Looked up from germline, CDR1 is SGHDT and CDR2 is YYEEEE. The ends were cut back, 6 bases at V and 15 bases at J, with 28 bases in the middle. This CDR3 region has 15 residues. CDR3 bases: TGTGCCAGCACCCCCACGGGGCGGGGGCCCCCTAGGCTGTTCTTC. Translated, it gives CASTPTGRGPPRLFF.

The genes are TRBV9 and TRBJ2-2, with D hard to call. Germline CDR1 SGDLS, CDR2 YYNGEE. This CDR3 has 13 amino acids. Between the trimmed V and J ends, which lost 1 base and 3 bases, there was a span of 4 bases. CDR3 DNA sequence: TGTGCCAGCAGCGTAAGTTACACCGGGGAGCTGTTTTTT. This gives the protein CASSVSYTGELFF. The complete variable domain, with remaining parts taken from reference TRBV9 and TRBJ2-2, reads DSGVTQTPKHLITATGQRVTLRCSPRSGDLSVYWYQQSLDQGLQFLIQYYNGEERAKGNILERFSAQQFPDLHSELNLSSLELGDSALYFCASSVSYTGELFFGEGSRLTVL.

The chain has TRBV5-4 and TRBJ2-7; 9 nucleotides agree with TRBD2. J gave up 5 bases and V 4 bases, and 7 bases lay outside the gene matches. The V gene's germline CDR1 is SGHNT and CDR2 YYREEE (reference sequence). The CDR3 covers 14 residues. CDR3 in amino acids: CASSQGLAVHEQYF. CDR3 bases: TGTGCCAGCAGCCAGGGACTAGCTGTCCACGAGCAGTACTTC.

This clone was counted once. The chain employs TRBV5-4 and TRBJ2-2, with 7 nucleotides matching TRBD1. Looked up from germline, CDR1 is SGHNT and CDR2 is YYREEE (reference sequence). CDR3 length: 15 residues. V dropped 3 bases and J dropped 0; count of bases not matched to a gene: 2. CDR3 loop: CASSWDSANTGELFF. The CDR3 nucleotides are TGTGCCAGCAGCTGGGACAGCGCGAACACCGGGGAGCTGTTTTTT.

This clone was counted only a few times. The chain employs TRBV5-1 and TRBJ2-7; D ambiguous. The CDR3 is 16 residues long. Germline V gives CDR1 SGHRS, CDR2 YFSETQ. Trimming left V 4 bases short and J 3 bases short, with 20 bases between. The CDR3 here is CASSPRRLDTNYEQYF. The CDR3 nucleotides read TGCGCCAGCAGCCCCCGGCGGCTGGATACAAACTACGAGCAGTACTTC.

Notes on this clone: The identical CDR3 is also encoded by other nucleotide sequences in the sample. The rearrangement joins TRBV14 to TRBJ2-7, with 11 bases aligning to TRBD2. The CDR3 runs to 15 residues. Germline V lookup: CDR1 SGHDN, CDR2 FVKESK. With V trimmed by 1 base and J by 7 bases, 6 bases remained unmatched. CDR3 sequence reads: CASSQGLAGTWEQYF. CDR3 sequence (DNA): TGTGCCAGCAGCCAAGGACTAGCGGGGACGTGGGAGCAGTACTTC.

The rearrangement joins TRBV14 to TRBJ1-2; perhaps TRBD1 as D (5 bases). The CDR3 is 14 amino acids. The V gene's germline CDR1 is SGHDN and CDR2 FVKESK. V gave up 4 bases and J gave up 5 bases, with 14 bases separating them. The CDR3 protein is CASSRLGEPYGYTF. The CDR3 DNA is TGTGCCAGCAGCCGCCTGGGGGAACCGTATGGCTACACCTTC.

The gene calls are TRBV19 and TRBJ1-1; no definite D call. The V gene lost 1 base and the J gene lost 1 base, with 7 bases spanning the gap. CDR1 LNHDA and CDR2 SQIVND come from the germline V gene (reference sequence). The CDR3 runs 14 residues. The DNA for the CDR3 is TGTGCCAGTAGTATAGGCCTCTGGAACACTGAAGCTTTCTTT. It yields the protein CASSIGLWNTEAFF.